This T cell receptor beta chain emerged from a study of CXCR4 blockade with PD-1 therapy in pancreatic cancer. With 4 bases removed from V and 4 bases from J, the gap between germline ends came to 23 bases. CDR1 and CDR2 from the germline V gene are LNHDA and SQIVND (reference sequence). CDR3 length equals 18 residues. Notes on this clone: No antigen is known for it.

Sequenced by immunoSEQ multiplex PCR; TCRdb stores in-frame clones only, minus some. Seen here are about 8,100 clones, around three fifths observed once, and the top ten hold around 7.2%. Patients who provided the archived tumor blocks had not received neoadjuvant therapy before surgery. Broader study findings: Frequent tumor clones were encoded by many distinct rearrangements, suggesting shared antigens.

The chain uses TRBV19 and TRBJ1-5; D might be TRBD1 (6 bases). Sequencing was carried out using tumor tissue. The source of this sequence is a human donor with pancreatic ductal adenocarcinoma. The CDR3 reads CASSTPRGGGGPNQPQHF. The CDR3, as DNA: TGTGCCAGTAGTACCCCGAGGGGAGGGGGAGGCCCAAATCAGCCCCAGCATTTT.